One and the same sample provided the 24 T cell receptor beta chains below, sequenced in a study of long-term antiretroviral therapy in people with HIV. At the survey level, the v3.0 immunoSEQ assay was run. Repertoires were generated with immunoSEQ multiplex PCR, while TCRdb's copy carries only in-frame clones and drops some. Of tens of thousands of clones in the sample, about 87% were seen once. This specimen was unsorted PBMCs, taken 2.6 years after starting antiretroviral therapy. These receptors were taken from a woman aged 45-60 years with HIV.

CDR3 DNA: TGTGCCAGCAGCTTGGACAGGCGGTACGAGCAGTACTTC. Residues: CASSLDRRYEQYF. The rearrangement uses TRBV5-5 and TRBJ2-7; D might be TRBD1 (5 bases). The CDR3 is 13 residues long. Deletions cut 0 bases from V and 4 bases from J, with 8 bases between. From germline, CDR1 is SGHKS and CDR2 YYEKEE (reference sequence).

V is TRBV11-2 and J is TRBJ2-7, with 7 bases identical to TRBD1. Germline-derived CDR1 and CDR2 are SGHAT and FQNNGV. V lost 5 bases to trimming and J lost 6 bases; unmatched junction nucleotides: 4. This CDR3 contains 12 residues. The CDR3 spells CASSRQGSEQYF. CDR3 in DNA: TGTGCCAGCAGCCGACAGGGTTCCGAGCAGTACTTC.

The chain recombines TRBV27 with TRBJ2-7; tentative D call: TRBD1 (6 bases). This CDR3 comprises 14 residues. V lost 5 bases, J lost 2 bases, and 13 bases lay in between. Germline CDR1 and CDR2: MNHEY and SMNVEV (reference sequence). The CDR3 bases are TGTGCCAGCAGTCTCCTGGACAGACCCTACGAGCAGTACTTC. This translates into CASSLLDRPYEQYF.

This chain uses TRBV10-3 with TRBJ2-5; perhaps TRBD1 as D (5 bases). There are 13 residues in the CDR3. V was shortened by 5 bases and J by 5 bases, with 12 bases between the two germline ends. Germline lookup yields CDR1 ENHRY and CDR2 SYGVKD. The CDR3 DNA sequence: TGTGCCATCAGTAAATTGGGGCGGGAGACCCAGTACTTC. This sequence encodes CAISKLGRETQYF.

This clone was seen a single time. The chain employs TRBV4-2 and TRBJ2-2, with 15 nucleotides matching TRBD2. The V gene end was trimmed by 5 bases and the J gene end by 3 bases; junction bases not matched to a gene: 10. Germline V gene data show CDR1 as LGHNA and CDR2 as YNFKEQ. There are 19 residues in the CDR3. The CDR3 region is CASSTRTSGRALDTGELFF. The CDR3 coding sequence is TGTGCCAGCAGCACCCGGACTAGCGGGAGGGCCCTAGACACCGGGGAGCTGTTTTTT.

This clone was seen just once. The chain is built from TRBV7-9 and TRBJ1-1; TRBD1 matches 8 bases. CDR1 and CDR2 (germline): SEHNR, FQNEAQ (reference sequence). The CDR3 spans 15 residues. V trimming: 4 bases; J trimming: 4 bases; junction bases outside the gene matches: 8. CDR3 sequence: CASSYGQGDGTEAFF. CDR3 bases: TGTGCCAGCAGCTACGGACAGGGCGACGGCACTGAAGCTTTCTTT.

V usage is TRBV5-1 and J usage is TRBJ1-1; the match to TRBD1 covers 7 bases. The CDR3 spans 14 residues. J gave up 1 base and V 3 bases, and 3 bases lay outside the gene matches. In germline, CDR1 is SGHRS, CDR2 YFSETQ. The CDR3 reads CASSSGQENTEAFF. CDR3 DNA: TGCGCCAGCAGCTCCGGACAGGAGAACACTGAAGCTTTCTTT.

The chain carries TRBV11-1 and TRBJ2-7; no clear D gene. Germline loops: CDR1 SGHAT, CDR2 FQDESV (reference sequence). The CDR3 spans 14 residues. With 2 bases removed from V and 2 bases from J, the gap between germline ends came to 10 bases. The CDR3 DNA reads TGTGCCAGCAGCTTATCCAGCGTCGCCTACGAGCAGTACTTC. This translates into CASSLSSVAYEQYF.

Note on this clone: The identical CDR3 is also encoded by other nucleotide sequences in the sample. V is TRBV19 and J is TRBJ1-5, with unresolved D. The CDR3 totals 15 residues. Deletions cut 7 bases from V and 2 bases from J, with 15 bases between. Germline V gene data show CDR1 as LNHDA and CDR2 as SQIVND (reference sequence). The CDR3 DNA sequence: TGTGCCAGTATAGAAGGGAGGTACGGCAATCAGCCCCAGCATTTT. Amino acids: CASIEGRYGNQPQHF.

The chain carries TRBV4-3 and TRBJ2-3; no reliable D call. The germline V and J ends were trimmed by 6 bases and 5 bases, with 18 bases remaining between them. CDR1 and CDR2 (germline): LGHNA, YSLEER. CDR3 length: 15 residues. The CDR3 DNA reads TGCGCCAGCAGTGGCCCATCACGGGCCGGAGATACGCAGTATTTT. Amino acids: CASSGPSRAGDTQYF.

The chain recombines TRBV19 with TRBJ2-1; 8 nucleotides align to TRBD2. V shed 3 bases, J shed 10 bases, and the junction held 5 bases outside the gene matches. The CDR3 loop spans 13 amino acids. Germline V lookup: CDR1 LNHDA, CDR2 SQIVND (reference sequence). The CDR3 coding sequence is TGTGCCAGTAGTATGAGACTAGCGTGGGAGCAGTTCTTC. Protein: CASSMRLAWEQFF.

This clone was observed a handful of times. The chain is built from TRBV4-2 and TRBJ2-7, with 8 bases matching TRBD1. CDR1 and CDR2 from the germline V gene are LGHNA and YNFKEQ. The CDR3 is 14 residues long. After removal of 4 bases from V and 1 base from J, the junction contained 3 bases not matched to a gene. This chain's CDR3 is CASSPGTGSYEQYF. In nucleotides, the CDR3 is TGTGCCAGCAGCCCTGGGACAGGTTCCTACGAGCAGTACTTC.

V usage is TRBV4-2 and J usage is TRBJ1-5; 7 bases agree with TRBD1. This CDR3 is built from 15 residues. Germline V gene lookup returns CDR1 LGHNA and CDR2 YNFKEQ. Trimming at V came to 2 bases and at J to 2 bases, leaving 3 bases not matched to a gene. CDR3 sequence reads: CASSQPGTGNQPQHF. The DNA of the CDR3 is TGTGCCAGCAGCCAACCCGGGACAGGCAATCAGCCCCAGCATTTT.

The chain is built from TRBV29-1 and TRBJ2-3; no reliable D call. The CDR3 length is 11 residues. The V end was cut by 5 bases, the J end by 6 bases, with 9 bases between. Germline loops: CDR1 SQVTM, CDR2 ANQGSEA. CDR3 coding DNA: TGCAGCGTTTACCTGGGGGATACGCAGTATTTT. It codes for CSVYLGDTQYF.

This clone was counted a single time. The chain joins TRBV28 to TRBJ2-2; tentatively, D is TRBD2 (6 bases). Germline V CDR1 and CDR2: MDHEN, SYDVKM. The CDR3 spans 15 residues. Between the trimmed V and J ends, which lost 5 bases and 6 bases, there was a span of 16 bases. The CDR3 bases are TGTGCCAGCAGTCCGACGGGGGAACCCCCCGGGGAGCTGTTTTTT. Its protein product is CASSPTGEPPGELFF. The full variable domain, completed using reference TRBV28 and TRBJ2-2, is DVKVTQSSRYLVKRTGEKVFLECVQDMDHENMFWYRQDPGLGLRLIYFSYDVKMKEKGDIPEGYSVSREKKERFSLILESASTNQTSMYLCASSPTGEPPGELFFGEGSRLTVL.

In its sample, this clone was seen a few times. In nucleotides, the CDR3 is TGTGCCAGCAGCGTAGCGGGGAGATATGGCTACACCTTC. This sequence encodes CASSVAGRYGYTF. This sequence joins TRBV9 and TRBJ1-2; no reliable D call. CDR3 length equals 13 residues. V gave up 0 bases and J gave up 5 bases, with 8 bases separating them. Looked up from germline, CDR1 is SGDLS and CDR2 is YYNGEE.

The chain is built from TRBV27 and TRBJ1-5; TRBD1 aligns across 9 bases. After removal of 7 bases from V and 4 bases from J, the junction contained 2 bases not matched to a gene. The CDR3 loop spans 13 amino acids. Germline CDR1 and CDR2: MNHEY and SMNVEV (reference sequence). The CDR3 coding sequence is TGTGCCAGCATGGGGACAGGGAATCAGCCCCAGCATTTT. This sequence encodes CASMGTGNQPQHF.

V is TRBV7-9 and J is TRBJ1-2, with D possibly TRBD1 on 5 matching bases. The CDR3 is made up of 15 amino acids. Per germline, CDR1 SEHNR and CDR2 FQNEAQ (reference sequence). Trimming removed 5 bases at V and 6 bases at J, with 19 bases between. CDR3 sequence: CASSVPGQVSDGYTF. DNA for the CDR3: TGTGCCAGCAGCGTCCCAGGGCAGGTATCGGATGGCTACACCTTC.

V and J are TRBV19 and TRBJ1-2; 7 bases match TRBD1. Germline lookup yields CDR1 LNHDA and CDR2 SQIVND (reference sequence). Trimming took 5 bases from V and 7 from J; bases not matched to a gene: 7. There are 13 residues in the CDR3. CDR3 residues: CASSGAGGGGYTF. In DNA, the CDR3 is TGTGCCAGTAGTGGGGCAGGGGGAGGTGGCTACACCTTC.

This sequence joins TRBV19 and TRBJ2-2; no clear D. Germline values: CDR1 LNHDA, CDR2 SQIVND (reference sequence). The CDR3 is 13 amino acids. V was shortened by 1 base and J by 8 bases, with 8 bases between the two germline ends. The CDR3 coding sequence is TGTGCCAGTAGTATAGTTTCCGAGGGGGAGCTGTTTTTT. Translation gives CASSIVSEGELFF.

The chain couples TRBV27 to TRBJ1-4; maybe TRBD1 (5 bases). The ends were cut back, 3 bases at V and 8 bases at J, with 13 bases in the middle. Germline CDR1 reads MNHEY; CDR2 reads SMNVEV (reference sequence). The CDR3 has 14 amino acids. The CDR3 DNA is TGTGCCAGCAGTTTTAATGGGGAGGGGGAAAAACTGTTTTTT. Translation gives CASSFNGEGEKLFF. Looking up the rest from reference TRBV27 and TRBJ1-4 gives the full variable domain: EAQVTQNPRYLITVTGKKLTVTCSQNMNHEYMSWYRQDPGLGLRQIYYSMNVEVTDKGDVPEGYKVSRKEKRNFPLILESPSPNQTSLYFCASSFNGEGEKLFFGSGTQLSVL.

The chain uses TRBV5-1 and TRBJ2-3; D is unclear. The CDR3 covers 15 residues. In germline, CDR1 is SGHRS, CDR2 YFSETQ. V was cut by 0 bases and J by 5 bases, with 13 bases left in between. This chain's CDR3 is CASSLGAAKGDTQYF. The CDR3 bases are TGCGCCAGCAGCTTGGGGGCAGCAAAGGGAGATACGCAGTATTTT.

The genes are TRBV7-9 and TRBJ2-7; 15 bases match TRBD2. The junction had 2 bases not matched to a gene; V was cut back by 4 bases and J by 7 bases. Germline CDR1 reads SEHNR; CDR2 reads FQNEAQ (reference sequence). The CDR3 extends over 14 amino acids. In DNA form, the CDR3 reads TGTGCCAGCAGCTCAGGACTAGCGGGAGGGGAGCAGTACTTC. As protein: CASSSGLAGGEQYF.

This chain uses TRBV28 with TRBJ2-3; 8 bases fit TRBD2. In germline, CDR1 is MDHEN, CDR2 SYDVKM. The CDR3 extends over 16 amino acids. Trimming cost V 5 bases and J 2 bases; bases outside gene matches: 9. The CDR3 DNA is TGTGCCAGCAGTCGGAGCGGGAGCGGTAACACAGATACGCAGTATTTT. This translates into CASSRSGSGNTDTQYF.